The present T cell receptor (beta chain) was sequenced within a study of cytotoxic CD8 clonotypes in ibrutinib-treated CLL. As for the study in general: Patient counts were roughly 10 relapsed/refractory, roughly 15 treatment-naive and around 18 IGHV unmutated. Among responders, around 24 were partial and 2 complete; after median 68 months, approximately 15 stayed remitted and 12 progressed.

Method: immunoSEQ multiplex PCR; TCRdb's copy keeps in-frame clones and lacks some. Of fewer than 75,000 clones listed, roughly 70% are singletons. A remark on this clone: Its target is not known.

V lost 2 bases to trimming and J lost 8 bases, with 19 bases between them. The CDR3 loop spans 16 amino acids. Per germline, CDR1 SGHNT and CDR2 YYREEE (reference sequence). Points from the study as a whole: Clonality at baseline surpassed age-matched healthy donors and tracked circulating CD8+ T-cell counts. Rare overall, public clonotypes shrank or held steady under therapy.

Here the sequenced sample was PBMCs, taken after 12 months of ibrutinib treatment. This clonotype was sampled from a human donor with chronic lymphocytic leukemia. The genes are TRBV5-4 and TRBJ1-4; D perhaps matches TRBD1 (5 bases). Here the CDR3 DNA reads TGTGCCAGCAGCTTAATGGGAGGAGGGGACGAAGAAAAACTGTTTTTT. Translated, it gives CASSLMGGGDEEKLFF.